These T cell receptor beta chains were read from a single sample in a study of blood T cells in healthy people across ages. MiXCR, run by TCRdb on the 5' RACE reads, gives a single entry per CDR3 protein. Of over 600,000 distinct CDR3 sequences in the sample, about half were seen once. Sample: blood. These receptors came from an elderly man in good health. Each CDR3 is given with its conserved first and last residue. The D gene is left open where the match is weak. Size is stated for part of the rows, as once, few or many counts, or as a class when the clone is expanded.

V gene: TRBV3-1; clone size: few; D gene: TRBD2; J gene: TRBJ2-7; CDR3 protein: CAGSSPGLNSYEQYF; CDR3 DNA: TGTGCCGGCAGCTCCCCGGGACTAAACTCCTACGAGCAGTACTTC
V gene: TRBV24-1; clone size: NA; D gene: NA; J gene: TRBJ2-5; CDR3 protein: CATSVLTHLGKTQYF; CDR3 DNA: TGTGCCACCAGTGTTCTGACGCACCTGGGGAAGACCCAGTACTTC
V gene: TRBV24-1; clone size: few; D gene: TRBD2; J gene: TRBJ2-1; CDR3 protein: CAPTGTSGRKEFNEQFF; CDR3 DNA: TGTGCCCCCACCGGGACTAGCGGGAGGAAAGAATTTAATGAGCAGTTCTTC
V gene: TRBV29-1; clone size: NA; D gene: NA; J gene: TRBJ1-1; CDR3 protein: CSAATEGGTEAFF; CDR3 DNA: TGCAGCGCCGCGACTGAAGGGGGCACTGAAGCTTTCTTT
V gene: TRBV2; clone size: NA; D gene: NA; J gene: TRBJ2-1; CDR3 protein: CASSGELASSYNEQLF; CDR3 DNA: TGTGCCAGCAGTGGAGAACTAGCAAGCTCCTACAATGAGCAGTTATTC
V gene: TRBV12-3/TRBV12-4; clone size: many; D gene: TRBD2; J gene: TRBJ2-3; CDR3 protein: CASSFSSGSTDTQYF; CDR3 DNA: TGTGCCAGCAGTTTCTCTAGCGGCAGCACAGATACGCAGTATTTT
V gene: TRBV5-1; clone size: few; D gene: NA; J gene: TRBJ2-5; CDR3 protein: CASSGDVGQETQYF; CDR3 DNA: TGCGCCAGCAGCGGGGACGTCGGCCAAGAGACCCAGTACTTC
V gene: TRBV6-2/TRBV6-3; clone size: NA; D gene: TRBD2; J gene: TRBJ2-1; CDR3 protein: CASGTRSSYKEQFF; CDR3 DNA: TGTGCCAGCGGGACTAGAAGCTCCTACAAGGAGCAGTTCTTC
V gene: TRBV6-6; clone size: few; D gene: NA; J gene: TRBJ1-5; CDR3 protein: CASSYPGTDQNQPQHF; CDR3 DNA: TGTGCCAGCAGTTACCCCGGGACGGATCAAAATCAGCCCCAGCATTTT
V gene: TRBV20-1; clone size: NA; D gene: NA; J gene: TRBJ2-5; CDR3 protein: CSARWSRAFQETQYF; CDR3 DNA: TGCAGTGCTAGGTGGTCCAGGGCCTTCCAAGAGACCCAGTACTTC
V gene: TRBV20-1; clone size: NA; D gene: NA; J gene: TRBJ2-7; CDR3 protein: CSASGPGIYEQYF; CDR3 DNA: TGCAGTGCTAGCGGGCCGGGGATCTACGAGCAGTACTTC
V gene: TRBV3-1; clone size: NA; D gene: NA; J gene: TRBJ1-5; CDR3 protein: CASSQNIIGNQPQHF; CDR3 DNA: TGTGCCAGCAGCCAGAACATTATAGGCAATCAGCCCCAGCATTTT
V gene: TRBV20-1; clone size: NA; D gene: TRBD2; J gene: TRBJ2-7; CDR3 protein: CSARDWGGRAGEQYF; CDR3 DNA: TGCAGTGCTAGAGATTGGGGCGGGAGGGCCGGCGAGCAGTACTTC
V gene: TRBV20-1; clone size: few; D gene: NA; J gene: TRBJ1-1; CDR3 protein: CSAPGPERGNGAEAFF; CDR3 DNA: TGCAGTGCTCCGGGACCTGAAAGGGGAAATGGGGCTGAAGCTTTCTTT